The TCR beta chain described here comes from a study of siplizumab effects on memory and regulatory T cells. The CDR3 is 16 residues long. The ends were cut back, 0 bases at V and 0 bases at J, with 6 bases in the middle. CDR1 is MGHRA and CDR2 is YSYEKL in the germline V gene. Whole-study results and caveats: Naive T cells looked more diverse than memory cells, and they looked like major contributors to the alloresponse.

About this clone: Its antigen is as yet unknown.

Approximately 10^5 TCR templates were measured in each sample. Libraries were prepared by immunoSEQ multiplex PCR; TCRdb keeps only in-frame clonotypes and omits some of them. The sample yields tens of thousands of clones, 93% seen once. This rearrangement joins TRBV4-1 to TRBJ1-6; D call uncertain. Input material: CD8+ T cells sorted from blood. The clonotype was recovered from a human donor in good health. The CDR3 bases are TGCGCCAGCAGCCAAGATTGGGACTCCTATAATTCACCCCTCCACTTT. Translating gives CASSQDWDSYNSPLHF.